The present T cell receptor (beta chain) was sequenced within a study of T-cell memory formation after mild COVID-19. Study outcomes and limitations: Day 15 to 85 contracting clones showed balanced CD4/CD8; day 15 to 37 expanders favored CD4+.

Constant-segment primers and 5'RACE yielded cDNA libraries for TCR alpha and TCR beta, each carrying sample barcodes and UMIs. TCRdb analysed the 5' RACE reads with MiXCR anew, one entry per CDR3 protein. The repertoire holds about 340,000 distinct CDR3 sequences, with approximately 15% as singletons. This clonotype was found a few times. Its antigen remains unknown. CDR1 is DFQATT and CDR2 is SNEGSKA in the germline V gene (reference sequence). Trimming shortened V by 3 bases and J by 0 bases, and 16 bases separated the two germline ends. The CDR3 has 16 residues. Sequenced sample: PBMCs or a T cell subset sorted from them (not recorded which). The TCR sequence derives from a man between 18 and 29 years old who had mild COVID-19 (a few samples of this study predate the infection). Cell type and time point are not known. The chain carries TRBV20-1 and TRBJ2-3, with D maybe TRBD2 (5 bases). The CDR3 here is CSASVTGIPSTDTQYF. Here the CDR3 DNA reads TGCAGTGCTAGTGTAACCGGGATCCCTAGCACAGATACGCAGTATTTT.